The following is a T cell receptor (beta chain) sequence with its context. Clones were sequenced by immunoSEQ multiplex PCR, and TCRdb holds only the in-frame ones, with some missing. Of fewer than 95,000 clones in the sample, about nine tenths were seen once. Patients who had autoimmune disease history or got systemic immunosuppression were left out. Germline values: CDR1 LNHDA, CDR2 SQIVND (reference sequence). The CDR3 sequence is 14 residues long. V shed 4 bases and J shed 8 bases, with 14 bases lying between them. This entry belongs to a study of OX40 agonist ivuxolimab in advanced cancers. The input for sequencing was CD4+ or CD8+ T cells sorted from blood, taken in a trial of the OX40 agonist ivuxolimab. The rearrangement links TRBV19 to TRBJ1-4; TRBD1 is a possible D gene (6 bases). The sequence was collected from an adult with an advanced solid tumor such as melanoma, head and neck, liver or kidney cancer. Here the CDR3 reads CASSKGEPREKLFF. The CDR3 DNA reads as TGTGCCAGTAGTAAGGGGGAACCGAGGGAAAAACTGTTTTTT.